The 6 T cell receptor beta chains reported below all come from one sample, sequenced in a study of regulatory T cells in long-lasting Graves disease. Time point in this sample: persistent/refractory GD, antithyroid drugs over 5 years with positive TRAb. Following extraction of RNA from PBMCs, that RNA was used to make the TCR library. Assembly of TCR beta libraries relied on iRepertoire HTBI primers together with Arm-PCR of CDR3 regions. TCRdb fed the multiplex PCR reads into MiXCR, producing one record per CDR3 protein. The table has roughly 400,000 distinct CDR3 sequences, approximately 22% seen once. The source material was peripheral blood mononuclear cells (PBMCs), sampled when the disease was refractory, from a patient treated with antithyroid drugs. The origin of the receptors is a female donor with Graves disease.

Many counts were recorded for this clonotype. The rearrangement links TRBV27 to TRBJ2-7, with D maybe TRBD2 (6 bases). The CDR3 sequence is 13 residues long. V was shortened by 11 bases and J by 0 bases, with 14 bases between the two germline ends. Germline V gene data show CDR1 as MNHEY and CDR2 as SMNVEV (reference sequence). The CDR3, as DNA: TGTGCCTCAAGGGACTTGAGCTCCTACGAGCAGTACTTC. Translated, it gives CASRDLSSYEQYF.

This clonotype was counted ten times or more. V is TRBV6-1 and J is TRBJ2-5; tentatively, D is TRBD1 or TRBD2 (5 bases each). The CDR3 loop spans 12 amino acids. Germline V gene sequence: CDR1 MNHNS, CDR2 SASEGT. V was trimmed by 4 bases and J by 4 bases, leaving 7 bases between them. The CDR3 reads CASSAGGETQYF. CDR3 nucleotides: TGTGCCAGCAGTGCTGGGGGAGAGACCCAGTACTTC.

This clonotype turned up a few times. The chain carries TRBV20-1 and TRBJ1-5; D may be TRBD1 (6 bases). Trimming left V 2 bases short and J 2 bases short, with 7 bases between. The CDR3 consists of 13 residues. Germline V gene lookup returns CDR1 DFQATT and CDR2 SNEGSKA (reference sequence). CDR3 bases: TGCAGTGCTAGACGGGGGCGCAATCAGCCCCAGCATTTT. Its translation is CSARRGRNQPQHF.

This clonotype was seen more than once but under ten times. The J gene is TRBJ1-6, the V gene TRBV20-1, with 7 bases identical to TRBD1. Per the germline V gene, CDR1 is DFQATT and CDR2 is SNEGSKA (reference sequence). This CDR3 spans 17 amino acids. V shed 0 bases, J shed 10 bases, and the junction held 15 bases outside the gene matches. CDR3 in DNA: TGCAGTGCTAGAGACTTGACAGGGCCCAGCTTTGCCTCACCCCTCCACTTT. This sequence encodes CSARDLTGPSFASPLHF.

The table lists this clonotype with a few counts. J is TRBJ1-5 and V is TRBV20-1; 10 positions agree with TRBD1. The trim removed 3 bases at V and 3 bases at J, leaving 11 bases unmatched. The CDR3 is made up of 17 amino acids. Germline-derived CDR1 and CDR2 are DFQATT and SNEGSKA (reference sequence). In DNA, the CDR3 is TGCAGTGCTAGGGCCCCCTGGGACAGGGGTGACAATCAGCCCCAGCATTTT. Protein product: CSARAPWDRGDNQPQHF.

This clonotype was picked up a small number of times. The chain combines TRBV10-2 with TRBJ1-1; 9 nucleotides agree with TRBD1. The CDR3 is 13 amino acids. Germline loops: CDR1 WSHSY, CDR2 SAAADI. V shed 4 bases, J shed 5 bases, and the junction held 2 bases outside the gene matches. The CDR3 region is CASSGTGATEAFF. The CDR3, as DNA: TGCGCCAGCAGTGGGACAGGGGCTACTGAAGCTTTCTTT.